This entry lists 11 T cell receptor beta chains sequenced from one sample in a study of blood T cell repertoires in COVID-19 (dated by TCRdb to 2020 to 2022). Library preparation used the immunoSEQ multiplex PCR assay. In its TCRdb copy, this immuneACCESS table keeps in-frame sequences only and misses some clones. Where compared with another copy, unresolved V genes explain less than half of these, and the others have no known cause. In this sample the table shows approximately 41,000 clones, roughly 90% of which occur a single time. The ten largest make up about a tenth of the sample. Input material: peripheral blood. The receptors stem from a woman older than 75 with active COVID-19.

This rearrangement joins TRBV9 to TRBJ2-3; TRBD2 matches at 9 bases. Germline V gene sequence: CDR1 SGDLS, CDR2 YYNGEE. The length of the CDR3 is 15 residues. J lost 1 base, V lost 4 bases, and 4 bases had no gene match. Here the CDR3 reads CASSMSSGGTDTQYF. CDR3 DNA sequence: TGTGCCAGCAGCATGTCTAGCGGGGGCACAGATACGCAGTATTTT.

The chain links TRBV21-1 to TRBJ1-5; the table calls TRBD1, which could not be checked here. TRBV21-1 is described as a pseudogene. This CDR3 has 14 amino acids. Here the CDR3 reads CASTQNPRNQPQHF. The CDR3 region has the DNA TGTGCCAGCACCCAAAATCCCAGAAATCAGCCCCAGCATTTT.

The chain links TRBV11-2 to TRBJ1-4; D remains unclear. This CDR3 spans 14 amino acids. Trimming took off 5 bases at V and 0 bases at J, with 7 bases between the two ends. Per the germline V gene, CDR1 is SGHAT and CDR2 is FQNNGV. In nucleotides, the CDR3 is TGTGCCAGCAGCATTACAACAACTAATGAAAAACTGTTTTTT. Translated: CASSITTTNEKLFF. Filled out from reference TRBV11-2 and TRBJ1-4, the complete variable domain reads EAGVAQSPRYKIIEKRQSVAFWCNPISGHATLYWYQQILGQGPKLLIQFQNNGVVDDSQLPKDRFSAERLKGVDSTLKIQPAKLEDSAVYLCASSITTTNEKLFFGSGTQLSVL.

This chain links TRBV4-2 with TRBJ1-5; D unclear. The V end lost 0 bases, the J end lost 4 bases, and 16 bases lay between the germline ends. The V gene's germline CDR1 is LGHNA and CDR2 YNFKEQ. The length of the CDR3 is 17 residues. CDR3 in DNA: TGTGCCAGCAGCCAAGACACCTCGACACGACATAATCAGCCCCAGCATTTT. This translates into CASSQDTSTRHNQPQHF.

The V and J genes are TRBV19 and TRBJ1-3; 8 nucleotides align to TRBD1. V shed 6 bases, J shed 0 bases, and the junction held 7 bases outside the gene matches. This CDR3 is built from 16 residues. Germline V gene lookup returns CDR1 LNHDA and CDR2 SQIVND (reference sequence). The CDR3 is CASSPTGAYSGNTIYF. CDR3 nucleotides: TGTGCCAGTAGCCCGACAGGGGCCTACTCTGGAAACACCATATATTTT.

This sequence joins TRBV9 and TRBJ2-3; no definite D call. The CDR3 consists of 12 residues. Germline CDR1 is SGDLS and CDR2 is YYNGEE. The ends were cut back, 4 bases at V and 2 bases at J, with 5 bases in the middle. The DNA of the CDR3 is TGTGCCAGCAGCCCGTTCACAGATACGCAGTATTTT. Translated: CASSPFTDTQYF.

V is TRBV7-2 and J is TRBJ2-7; D is possibly TRBD2 (6 bases). Deletions cut 6 bases from V and 3 bases from J, with 18 bases between. Germline V lookup: CDR1 SGHTA, CDR2 FQGNSA. The CDR3 is 15 residues long. The CDR3 DNA reads as TGTGCCAGCAGGGAGGGATCCGTCCTTAACTACGAGCAGTACTTC. As protein: CASREGSVLNYEQYF.

In its sample, this clone was seen a few times. The genes are TRBV18 and TRBJ2-2; TRBD2 agrees at 10 bases. The germline V gene has CDR1 KGHSH and CDR2 LQKENI. There are 16 residues in the CDR3. The J segment lost 5 bases and the V segment lost 2 bases, leaving 5 bases of the junction unmatched. CDR3 amino acids: CASSPTLAGETGELFF. DNA for the CDR3: TGTGCCAGCTCACCAACGCTAGCGGGGGAAACCGGGGAGCTGTTTTTT.

The V gene is TRBV7-9, the J gene TRBJ1-3; D not resolved. The length of the CDR3 is 12 residues. Germline CDR1 reads SEHNR; CDR2 reads FQNEAQ (reference sequence). V was pared by 10 bases and J by 4 bases, with 11 bases between. The chain's CDR3 is CATRREGNTIYF. The CDR3 nucleotides are TGTGCCACCAGAAGGGAGGGAAACACCATATATTTT.

The CDR3 bases are TGTGCCAGCAGTTACGGGCGGGGGACAAACCAAGAGACCCAGTACTTC. It encodes CASSYGRGTNQETQYF. The chain uses TRBV6-5 and TRBJ2-5, with TRBD2 as a possible D gene (7 bases). Trimming left V 2 bases short and J 0 bases short, with 13 bases between. This CDR3 region has 16 residues. Germline CDR1 MNHEY, CDR2 SVGAGI.

The chain is built from TRBV6-5 and TRBJ2-7, with D perhaps TRBD1 (6 bases). CDR3 length: 15 amino acids. V lost 6 bases and J 6 bases, leaving 21 bases between the germline ends. Germline lookup yields CDR1 MNHEY and CDR2 SVGAGI. CDR3 region: CASRESQGIVSEQYF. The CDR3 DNA reads TGTGCCAGCAGAGAGTCGCAGGGGATCGTGAGCGAGCAGTACTTC.